The present T cell receptor (beta chain) was sequenced within a study of T cell responses to AZD1222 COVID-19 vaccine. Germline-derived CDR1 and CDR2 are MNHEY and SVGAGI. Trimming cost V 2 bases and J 7 bases, with 14 bases left between them. The CDR3 is made up of 15 amino acids. General study points: After two AZD1222 doses, spike-specific TCR breadth and depth rose versus day 0. Seropositive AZD1222 recipients at baseline numbered only 5 or 6.

With regard to this clone: Its antigen remains unidentified.

The method was immunoSEQ multiplex PCR; TCRdb's version includes in-frame clones alone and lacks a portion of them. The table shows some 120,000 clones, with 88% occurring only once. V and J are TRBV6-5 and TRBJ1-4; D unresolved. The clonotype originates from an adult in good health. Sequencing was performed on peripheral blood, taken on day 0 of AZD1222 vaccination. As DNA, the CDR3 is TGTGCCAGCAGTTACGGTTTTTCCGGAGCTGAAAAACTGTTTTTT. It translates to CASSYGFSGAEKLFF.